Shown below are 30 T cell receptor beta chains from a single sample sequenced in a study of PD-1 blockade in classical Hodgkin lymphoma. With no exception, relapse followed autologous stem cell transplantation in all patients, and brentuximab vedotin exposure varied. The repertoire was sequenced with immunoSEQ multiplex PCR; TCRdb's copy has only in-frame clones and lacks some. The table lists around 41,000 clones, over 65% of them singletons, with roughly 9.8% in the top ten. The material was peripheral blood mononuclear cells (PBMCs), obtained at baseline. The receptors were gathered from a human donor with classical Hodgkin lymphoma.

Turning to this clone: An end of the junction differs from the germline gene, which may be a read error. The chain uses TRBV5-3 and TRBJ1-4; no clear D. TRBV5-3 is annotated as an ORF whose role is uncertain. The CDR3 has 14 residues. As DNA, the CDR3 is TGTGCCAGCAGCTTAGGACTGCTCGCGGGAAAACTGTTTTTT. This translates into CASSLGLLAGKLFF.

This clone was counted many times. This chain joins TRBV4-2 and TRBJ1-4; D not certain. This CDR3 is built from 13 residues. Trimming stripped 0 bases from V and 8 bases from J, with 7 bases between. Looked up from germline, CDR1 is LGHNA and CDR2 is YNFKEQ. The CDR3 DNA is TGTGCCAGCAGCCAAGATCTTGGGGAAAAACTGTTTTTT. This sequence encodes CASSQDLGEKLFF.

This clone occurred a few times. The chain couples TRBV29-1 to TRBJ2-3, with 12 nucleotides matching TRBD2. Germline V gives CDR1 SQVTM, CDR2 ANQGSEA. Trimming took 3 bases from V and 5 from J; bases not matched to a gene: 6. The length of the CDR3 is 15 residues. This chain's CDR3 is CSVDQASGRGDTQYF. CDR3 nucleotide sequence: TGCAGCGTTGATCAGGCTAGCGGGAGGGGAGATACGCAGTATTTT.

The chain carries TRBV28 and TRBJ2-4; unclear D gene. The CDR3 has 14 residues. Trimming took 6 bases from V and 3 from J, leaving 12 bases between them. Germline CDR1 is MDHEN and CDR2 is SYDVKM. CDR3 nucleotides: TGTGCCAGCAGCCCACGATCGGGCAAAAACATTCAGTACTTC. It encodes CASSPRSGKNIQYF.

V is TRBV19 and J is TRBJ2-1; 11 nucleotides line up with TRBD1. This CDR3 is 14 amino acids long. From germline, CDR1 is LNHDA and CDR2 SQIVND (reference sequence). The ends lost 6 bases at V and 8 bases at J; junction bases unmatched: 6. This CDR3 is CASRRTGGRYEQFF. The DNA of the CDR3 is TGTGCCAGTAGGCGGACAGGGGGCCGCTATGAGCAGTTCTTC.

V gene TRBV13 combines with J gene TRBJ1-5; TRBD1 agrees at 11 bases. The CDR3 is made up of 16 amino acids. Losses at the gene ends were 3 bases for V and 6 bases for J; bases not matched to a gene: 7. Germline lookup yields CDR1 PRHDT and CDR2 FYEKMQ (reference sequence). The CDR3 DNA follows: TGTGCCAGCAGCTTCTACGGACAGGGGGCTACTCAGCCCCAGCATTTT. Translating it yields CASSFYGQGATQPQHF.

This chain links TRBV7-2 with TRBJ2-3, with D possibly TRBD1 on 6 matching bases. This CDR3 contains 13 residues. Trimming cost V 7 bases and J 5 bases, with 13 bases left between them. CDR1 is SGHTA, CDR2 FQGNSA, per germline. DNA of the CDR3: TGTGCCAGCACCTGGTGGGGGCTAGATACGCAGTATTTT. Its translation is CASTWWGLDTQYF.

The V and J genes are TRBV7-2 and TRBJ1-1; D gene ambiguous. The CDR3 extends over 14 amino acids. Germline V gene data show CDR1 as SGHTA and CDR2 as FQGNSA. Trimming shortened V by 5 bases and J by 4 bases, and 14 bases separated the two germline ends. The CDR3 DNA reads as TGTGCCAGCAGCCTCATGATGGTTGGCACTGAAGCTTTCTTT. Residues: CASSLMMVGTEAFF.

The rearrangement links TRBV28 to TRBJ2-4; D may be TRBD1 (5 bases). Per the germline V gene, CDR1 is MDHEN and CDR2 is SYDVKM. V lost 5 bases to trimming and J lost 5 bases, with 10 bases between them. The CDR3 loop spans 13 amino acids. Here the CDR3 reads CASSATGENIQYF. The CDR3 DNA reads TGTGCCAGCAGTGCTACAGGTGAAAACATTCAGTACTTC.

The V call is TRBV5-6, the J call TRBJ1-6, with 7 bases aligning to TRBD1. CDR3 length: 15 residues. Germline V gene lookup returns CDR1 SGHDT and CDR2 YYEEEE. The V gene end was trimmed by 2 bases and the J gene end by 7 bases; junction bases not matched to a gene: 6. The CDR3 sequence: CASSFWDRENSPLHF. The CDR3 DNA is TGTGCCAGCAGCTTTTGGGACAGAGAGAATTCACCCCTCCACTTT.

This chain uses TRBV29-1 with TRBJ2-7; D not resolved. V lost 4 bases and J 0 bases, leaving 10 bases between the germline ends. CDR1 SQVTM and CDR2 ANQGSEA come from the germline V gene. The CDR3 is 13 residues long. The CDR3 DNA sequence: TGCAGCGTTGTACACCTAGGCTCCTACGAGCAGTACTTC. It translates to CSVVHLGSYEQYF.

This chain connects TRBV11-3 to TRBJ2-1, with TRBD2 matching over 11 bases. This CDR3 has 17 amino acids. V was pared by 0 bases and J by 8 bases, with 9 bases of the junction left unmatched. Germline V gene data show CDR1 as SGHNT and CDR2 as YENEEA. The CDR3: CASSLERPTSGTYEQFF. The CDR3 coding sequence is TGTGCCAGCAGCTTAGAAAGACCGACTAGCGGGACCTATGAGCAGTTCTTC. Combining the CDR3 with reference TRBV11-3 and TRBJ2-1 gives the whole variable domain EAGVVQSPRYKIIEKKQPVAFWCNPISGHNTLYWYLQNLGQGPELLIRYENEEAVDDSQLPKDRFSAERLKGVDSTLKIQPAELGDSAVYLCASSLERPTSGTYEQFFGPGTRLTVL.

The CDR3 region has the DNA TGCGCCAGCAGCCAAGGGTTGGGGGGCGGGGGCTACACCTTC. Protein product: CASSQGLGGGGYTF. This chain links TRBV4-1 with TRBJ1-2, with D tentatively TRBD1 (6 bases). The CDR3 sequence is 14 residues long. V shed 1 base and J shed 8 bases, with 14 bases lying between them. Germline CDR1 is MGHRA and CDR2 is YSYEKL.

The gene calls are TRBV5-1 and TRBJ1-4; 9 bases match TRBD1. The CDR3 length is 15 residues. V was pared by 4 bases and J by 2 bases, with 3 bases of the junction left unmatched. The germline CDR1 and CDR2 sequences are SGHRS and YFSETQ. The CDR3 region is CASSETGGTNEKLFF. The CDR3 nucleotides read TGCGCCAGCAGCGAAACAGGGGGCACTAATGAAAAACTGTTTTTT.

The V call is TRBV4-1, the J call TRBJ2-7; D remains unclear. Per germline, CDR1 MGHRA and CDR2 YSYEKL. The CDR3 is 13 residues long. The V and J ends lost 1 base and 6 bases respectively, with 10 bases between them. This chain's CDR3 is CASSQVFRSEQYF. CDR3 nucleotide sequence: TGCGCCAGCAGCCAAGTGTTCAGGAGCGAGCAGTACTTC.

This clone appeared a single time. V is TRBV7-2 and J is TRBJ1-1, with unresolved D. Germline CDR1 is SGHTA and CDR2 is FQGNSA. V was clipped by 1 base and J by 8 bases, with 14 bases between them. CDR3 size: 14 residues. The CDR3 nucleotides are TGTGCCAGCAGCTTAGGAAGGGTGGCCCCCGAAGCTTTCTTT. Encoded protein: CASSLGRVAPEAFF. Together with reference TRBV7-2 and TRBJ1-1, the CDR3 gives the full variable domain: GAGVSQSPSNKVTEKGKDVELRCDPISGHTALYWYRQSLGQGLEFLIYFQGNSAPDKSGLPSDRFSAERTGGSVSTLTIQRTQQEDSAVYLCASSLGRVAPEAFFGQGTRLTVV.

This clone has more than one count but fewer than ten. The chain recombines TRBV19 with TRBJ2-7, with D perhaps being TRBD1 or TRBD2 (5 bases each). The ends were cut back, 8 bases at V and 11 bases at J, with 16 bases in the middle. Germline CDR1 reads LNHDA; CDR2 reads SQIVND (reference sequence). CDR3 length: 11 residues. The CDR3 here is CASGGRRVEYF. The CDR3 region has the DNA TGTGCCAGTGGGGGACGGCGGGTGGAGTACTTC.

The chain has TRBV7-9 and TRBJ2-7; a possible D gene is TRBD1 (5 bases). The CDR3 is 14 amino acids. In germline, CDR1 is SEHNR, CDR2 FQNEAQ (reference sequence). Deletions cut 4 bases from V and 0 bases from J, with 10 bases between. CDR3 in amino acids: CASSSARDSYEQYF. CDR3 nucleotide sequence: TGTGCCAGCAGCTCTGCCAGGGACTCCTACGAGCAGTACTTC.

Comments on this clone: The sample contains more than one DNA sequence encoding this CDR3. V is TRBV7-2 and J is TRBJ1-5; D not resolved. The germline V gene encodes CDR1 SGHTA and CDR2 FQGNSA. V was cut by 4 bases and J by 4 bases, with 8 bases left in between. The CDR3 contains 13 residues. This CDR3 is CASSSYSNQPQHF. For the CDR3, the DNA is TGTGCCAGCAGCTCCTACAGTAATCAGCCCCAGCATTTT.

The chain carries TRBV27 and TRBJ2-7; maybe TRBD1 (8 bases). This CDR3 comprises 14 residues. V was shortened by 1 base and J by 7 bases, with 14 bases between the two germline ends. CDR1 MNHEY and CDR2 SMNVEV come from the germline V gene (reference sequence). The CDR3, as DNA: TGTGCCAGCAGTTTATGGGGGAGGGACAGGGAGCAGTACTTC. Protein product: CASSLWGRDREQYF.

V is TRBV5-6 and J is TRBJ2-1; D unresolved. The CDR3 extends over 17 amino acids. Germline V gives CDR1 SGHDT, CDR2 YYEEEE. The V end lost 2 bases, the J end lost 2 bases, and 17 bases lay between the germline ends. The CDR3 is CASSFTGLDPAYNEQFF. Here the CDR3 DNA reads TGTGCCAGCAGCTTTACTGGGCTGGACCCGGCCTACAATGAGCAGTTCTTC.

This rearrangement joins TRBV28 to TRBJ2-3, with 9 bases that match TRBD1. This CDR3 has 13 residues. In germline, CDR1 is MDHEN, CDR2 SYDVKM. Trimming removed 8 bases from V and 7 bases from J; junction bases left unmatched: 7. DNA of the CDR3: TGTGCCAGCCGCGGGACAGGGCCATATACGCAGTATTTT. It is translated as CASRGTGPYTQYF.

This chain connects TRBV7-8 to TRBJ2-7; TRBD2 might be the D (6 bases). This CDR3 region has 16 residues. The V end lost 1 base, the J end lost 4 bases, and 17 bases lay between the germline ends. Per the germline V gene, CDR1 is SGHVS and CDR2 is FQNEAQ. Written as DNA, the CDR3 is TGTGCCAGCAGCTTAGAGCCGCGGATCGGGGGATACGAGCAGTACTTC. It translates to CASSLEPRIGGYEQYF.

The chain joins TRBV28 to TRBJ2-7; 8 nucleotides line up with TRBD2. This CDR3 region has 13 residues. V shed 2 bases, J shed 4 bases, and the junction held 1 base outside the gene matches. Looked up from germline, CDR1 is MDHEN and CDR2 is SYDVKM. The CDR3 region is CASSLGTSYEQYF. The CDR3 nucleotides are TGTGCCAGCAGTTTAGGGACTAGTTACGAGCAGTACTTC. Variable domain in full (rest from reference TRBV28 and TRBJ2-7): DVKVTQSSRYLVKRTGEKVFLECVQDMDHENMFWYRQDPGLGLRLIYFSYDVKMKEKGDIPEGYSVSREKKERFSLILESASTNQTSMYLCASSLGTSYEQYFGPGTRLTVT.

The chain couples TRBV14 to TRBJ2-7, with 7 nucleotides matching TRBD2. The CDR3 covers 14 residues. V trimming: 1 base; J trimming: 2 bases; junction bases outside the gene matches: 2. Germline CDR1 reads SGHDN; CDR2 reads FVKESK. The CDR3 DNA reads TGTGCCAGCAGCCAAGGAGCGGGACCCTACGAGCAGTACTTC. This encodes CASSQGAGPYEQYF.

This chain connects TRBV6-5 to TRBJ1-1; no clear D gene. This CDR3 comprises 12 residues. The V end lost 5 bases, the J end lost 1 base, and 5 bases lay between the germline ends. Germline CDR1 is MNHEY and CDR2 is SVGAGI. The CDR3: CASSTANTEAFF. The CDR3 DNA follows: TGTGCCAGCAGTACAGCGAACACTGAAGCTTTCTTT.

In DNA, the CDR3 is TGCGCCAGCAGCCAAGAGGAGGCGGGAGGGCCGCCATACAATGAGCAGTTCTTC. It yields the protein CASSQEEAGGPPYNEQFF. The chain couples TRBV4-1 to TRBJ2-1; 9 bases are a match to TRBD2. After removal of 0 bases from V and 4 bases from J, the junction contained 10 bases not matched to a gene. Germline CDR1 reads MGHRA; CDR2 reads YSYEKL. The CDR3 is 18 amino acids.

The chain links TRBV5-4 to TRBJ2-2; D is possibly TRBD2 (6 bases). V shed 4 bases and J shed 6 bases, with 10 bases lying between them. The CDR3 spans 13 residues. Per the germline V gene, CDR1 is SGHNT and CDR2 is YYREEE (reference sequence). CDR3 sequence: CASSPTRAGELFF. CDR3 in DNA: TGTGCCAGCAGCCCGACTAGGGCCGGGGAGCTGTTTTTT.

J is TRBJ2-5 and V is TRBV15; TRBD2 aligns across 13 bases. The germline CDR1 and CDR2 sequences are LNHNV and YYDKDF (reference sequence). This CDR3 comprises 16 residues. The ends lost 3 bases at V and 1 base at J; junction bases unmatched: 2. CDR3 amino acids: CATSRGTSGAQETQYF. The CDR3 DNA follows: TGTGCCACCAGCAGGGGGACTAGCGGGGCCCAAGAGACCCAGTACTTC. Together with reference TRBV15 and TRBJ2-5, the CDR3 gives the full variable domain: DAMVIQNPRYQVTQFGKPVTLSCSQTLNHNVMYWYQQKSSQAPKLLFHYYDKDFNNEADTPDNFQSRRPNTSFCFLDIRSPGLGDTAMYLCATSRGTSGAQETQYFGPGTRLLVL.

This clone has just a few counts. The chain carries TRBV7-9 and TRBJ2-2; D is undetermined. V was cut by 5 bases and J by 0 bases, with 7 bases left in between. Germline V gene data show CDR1 as SEHNR and CDR2 as FQNEAQ (reference sequence). The CDR3 sequence is 14 residues long. In nucleotides, the CDR3 is TGTGCCAGCAGCCGAAGAGCGAACACCGGGGAGCTGTTTTTT. Its translation is CASSRRANTGELFF.